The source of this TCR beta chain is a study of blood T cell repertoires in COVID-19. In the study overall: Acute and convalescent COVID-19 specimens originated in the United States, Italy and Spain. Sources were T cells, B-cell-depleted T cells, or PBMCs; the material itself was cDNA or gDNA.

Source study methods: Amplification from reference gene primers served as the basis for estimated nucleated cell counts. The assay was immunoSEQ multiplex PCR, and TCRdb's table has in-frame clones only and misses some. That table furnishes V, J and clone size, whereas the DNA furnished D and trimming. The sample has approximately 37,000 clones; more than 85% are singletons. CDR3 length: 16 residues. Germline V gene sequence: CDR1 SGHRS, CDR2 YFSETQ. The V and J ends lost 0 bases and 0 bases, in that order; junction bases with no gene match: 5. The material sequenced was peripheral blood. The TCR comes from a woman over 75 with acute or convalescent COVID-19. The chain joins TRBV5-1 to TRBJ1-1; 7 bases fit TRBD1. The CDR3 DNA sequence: TGCGCCAGCAGCTTGGGGACAGGACTCGTGAACACTGAAGCTTTCTTT. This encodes CASSLGTGLVNTEAFF.